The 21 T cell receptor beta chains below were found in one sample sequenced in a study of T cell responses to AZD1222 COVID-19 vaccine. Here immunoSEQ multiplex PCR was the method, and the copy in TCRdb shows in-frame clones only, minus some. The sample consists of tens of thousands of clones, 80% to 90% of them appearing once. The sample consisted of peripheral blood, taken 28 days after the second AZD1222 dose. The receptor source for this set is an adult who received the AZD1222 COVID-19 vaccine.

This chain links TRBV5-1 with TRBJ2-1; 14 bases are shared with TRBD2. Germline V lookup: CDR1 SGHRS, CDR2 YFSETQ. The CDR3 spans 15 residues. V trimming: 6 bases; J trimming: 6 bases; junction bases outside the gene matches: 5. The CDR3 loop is CASTRLAGGANEQFF. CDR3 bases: TGCGCCAGCACCCGACTAGCGGGAGGGGCCAATGAGCAGTTCTTC.

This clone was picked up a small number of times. Here the CDR3 DNA reads TGTGCCACCACGAATAGGGGCAATCAGCCCCAGCATTTT. Amino acid sequence: CATTNRGNQPQHF. The V and J genes are TRBV28 and TRBJ1-5; D is unclear. Per germline, CDR1 MDHEN and CDR2 SYDVKM. Trimming removed 10 bases from V and 2 bases from J, with 12 bases in between. The CDR3 has 13 residues. Variable domain in full (rest from reference TRBV28 and TRBJ1-5): DVKVTQSSRYLVKRTGEKVFLECVQDMDHENMFWYRQDPGLGLRLIYFSYDVKMKEKGDIPEGYSVSREKKERFSLILESASTNQTSMYLCATTNRGNQPQHFGDGTRLSIL.

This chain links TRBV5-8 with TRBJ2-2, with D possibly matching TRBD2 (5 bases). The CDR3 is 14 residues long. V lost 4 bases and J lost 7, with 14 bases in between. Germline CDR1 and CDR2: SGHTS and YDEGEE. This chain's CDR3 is CASSTWTGRGELFF. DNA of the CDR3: TGTGCCAGCAGCACCTGGACTGGACGCGGGGAGCTGTTTTTT. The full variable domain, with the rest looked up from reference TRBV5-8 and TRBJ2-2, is EAGVTQSPTHLIKTRGQQATLRCSPISGHTSVYWYQQALGLGLQFLLWYDEGEERNRGNFPPRFSGRQFPNYSSELNVNALELEDSALYLCASSTWTGRGELFFGEGSRLTVL.

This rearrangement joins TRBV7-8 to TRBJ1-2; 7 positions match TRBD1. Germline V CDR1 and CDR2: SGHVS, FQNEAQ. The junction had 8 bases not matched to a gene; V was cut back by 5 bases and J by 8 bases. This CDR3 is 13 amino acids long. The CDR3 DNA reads TGTGCCAGCAGCCAAGACAGGGTACAGGGCTACACCTTC. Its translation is CASSQDRVQGYTF. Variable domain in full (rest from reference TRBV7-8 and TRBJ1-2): GAGVSQSPRYKVAKRGQDVALRCDPISGHVSLFWYQQALGQGPEFLTYFQNEAQLDKSGLPSDRFFAERPEGSVSTLKIQRTQQEDSAVYLCASSQDRVQGYTFGSGTRLTVV.

The CDR3 is CASQKDRGDDEQFF. As DNA, the CDR3 is TGTGCCTCCCAGAAGGACAGGGGTGACGATGAGCAGTTCTTC. The chain couples TRBV30 to TRBJ2-1; TRBD1 agrees at 9 bases. Germline CDR1 and CDR2: GTSNPN and SVGIG (reference sequence). Trimming removed 7 bases from V and 8 bases from J; junction bases left unmatched: 12. The CDR3 length is 14 residues.

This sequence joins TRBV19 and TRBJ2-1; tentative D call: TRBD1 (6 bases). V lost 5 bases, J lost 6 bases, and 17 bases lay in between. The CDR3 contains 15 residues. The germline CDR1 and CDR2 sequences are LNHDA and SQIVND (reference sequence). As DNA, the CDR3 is TGTGCCAGTAGTCCCGACAGGATATGGTCCAATGAGCAGTTCTTC. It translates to CASSPDRIWSNEQFF.

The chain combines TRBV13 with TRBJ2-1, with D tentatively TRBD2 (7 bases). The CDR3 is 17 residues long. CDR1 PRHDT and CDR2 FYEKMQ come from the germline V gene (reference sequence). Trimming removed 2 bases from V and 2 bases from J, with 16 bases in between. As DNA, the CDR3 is TGTGCCAGCAGCTTAACAGTGGGGGGGCAGACCTACAATGAGCAGTTCTTC. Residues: CASSLTVGGQTYNEQFF.

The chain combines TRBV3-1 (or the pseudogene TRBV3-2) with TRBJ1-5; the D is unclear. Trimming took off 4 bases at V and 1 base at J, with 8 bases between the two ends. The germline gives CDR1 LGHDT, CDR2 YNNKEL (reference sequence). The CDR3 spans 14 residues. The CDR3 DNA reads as TGTGCCAGCAGCCCCGCCCAAAGCAATCAGCCCCAGCATTTT. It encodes CASSPAQSNQPQHF.

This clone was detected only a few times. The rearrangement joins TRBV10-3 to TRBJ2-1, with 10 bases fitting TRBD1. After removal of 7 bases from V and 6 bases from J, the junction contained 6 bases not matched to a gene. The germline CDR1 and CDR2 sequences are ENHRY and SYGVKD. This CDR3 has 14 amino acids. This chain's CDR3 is CAITGTGALNEQFF. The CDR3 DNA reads TGTGCCATCACAGGGACAGGGGCGCTCAATGAGCAGTTCTTC.

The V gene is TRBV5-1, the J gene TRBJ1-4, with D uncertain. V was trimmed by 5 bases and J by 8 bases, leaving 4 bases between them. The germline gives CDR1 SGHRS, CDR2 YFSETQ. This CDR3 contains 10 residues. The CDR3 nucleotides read TGCGCCAGCAGAGAAGAAAAACTGTTTTTT. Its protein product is CASREEKLFF.

The CDR3 reads CASSPRDPGGYTF. DNA for the CDR3: TGTGCCAGCAGCCCCCGGGACCCGGGGGGCTACACCTTC. The V and J genes are TRBV2 and TRBJ1-2, with TRBD1 as a possible D gene (5 bases). The germline CDR1 and CDR2 sequences are SNHLY and FYNNEI. The CDR3 extends over 13 amino acids. The ends were cut back, 6 bases at V and 8 bases at J, with 16 bases in the middle.

CDR3 DNA: TGTGCCAGCTCTCCGGGAACCTTTGGAAACACCATATATTTT. Amino acids: CASSPGTFGNTIYF. The V and J genes are TRBV6-5 and TRBJ1-3, with D unresolved. Germline V lookup: CDR1 MNHEY, CDR2 SVGAGI. The CDR3 consists of 14 residues. Trimming cost V 8 bases and J 3 bases, with 14 bases left between them.

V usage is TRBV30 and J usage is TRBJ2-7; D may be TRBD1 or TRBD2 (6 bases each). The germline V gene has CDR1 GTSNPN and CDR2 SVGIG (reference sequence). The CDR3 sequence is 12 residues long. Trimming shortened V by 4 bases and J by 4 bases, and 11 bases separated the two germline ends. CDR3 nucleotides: TGTGCCTGGACCGGAGGGGGTTACGAGCAGTACTTC. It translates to CAWTGGGYEQYF.

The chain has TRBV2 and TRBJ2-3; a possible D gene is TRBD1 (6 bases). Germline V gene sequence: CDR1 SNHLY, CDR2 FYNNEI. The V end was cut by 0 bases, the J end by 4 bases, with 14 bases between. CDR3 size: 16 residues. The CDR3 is CASSEAGQGWADTQYF. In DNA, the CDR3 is TGTGCCAGCAGTGAAGCCGGTCAGGGGTGGGCAGATACGCAGTATTTT. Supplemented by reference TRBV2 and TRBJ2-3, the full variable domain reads EPEVTQTPSHQVTQMGQEVILRCVPISNHLYFYWYRQILGQKVEFLVSFYNNEISEKSEIFDDQFSVERPDGSNFTLKIRSTKLEDSAMYFCASSEAGQGWADTQYFGPGTRLTVL.

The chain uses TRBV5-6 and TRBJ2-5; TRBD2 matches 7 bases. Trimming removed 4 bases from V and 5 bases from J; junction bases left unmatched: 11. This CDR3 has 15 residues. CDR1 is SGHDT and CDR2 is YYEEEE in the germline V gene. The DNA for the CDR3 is TGTGCCAGCAGCCCGGTTGGAGGCGGGAGTGAGACCCAGTACTTC. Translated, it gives CASSPVGGGSETQYF.

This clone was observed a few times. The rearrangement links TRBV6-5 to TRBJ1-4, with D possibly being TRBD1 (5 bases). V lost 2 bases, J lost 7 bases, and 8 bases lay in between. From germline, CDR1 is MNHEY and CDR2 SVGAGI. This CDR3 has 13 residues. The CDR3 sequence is CASSYGGFEKLFF. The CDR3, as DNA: TGTGCCAGCAGTTACGGGGGTTTTGAAAAACTGTTTTTT.

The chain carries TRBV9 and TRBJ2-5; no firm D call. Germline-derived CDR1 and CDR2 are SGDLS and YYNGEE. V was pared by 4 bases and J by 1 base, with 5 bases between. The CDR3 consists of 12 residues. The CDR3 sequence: CASSRFQETQYF. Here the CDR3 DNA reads TGTGCCAGCAGCAGATTCCAAGAGACCCAGTACTTC.

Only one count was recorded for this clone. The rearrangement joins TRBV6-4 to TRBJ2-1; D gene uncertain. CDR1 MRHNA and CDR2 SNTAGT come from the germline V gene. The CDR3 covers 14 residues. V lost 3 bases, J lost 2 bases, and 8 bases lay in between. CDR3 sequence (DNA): TGTGCCAGCAGTGAGGACCGAGCCTACAATGAGCAGTTCTTC. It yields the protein CASSEDRAYNEQFF.

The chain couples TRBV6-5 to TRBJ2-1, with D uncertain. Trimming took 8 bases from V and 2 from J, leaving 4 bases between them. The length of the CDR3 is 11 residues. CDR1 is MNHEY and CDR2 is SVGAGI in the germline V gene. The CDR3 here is CASRTYNEQFF. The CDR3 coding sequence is TGTGCCAGCCGTACCTACAATGAGCAGTTCTTC.

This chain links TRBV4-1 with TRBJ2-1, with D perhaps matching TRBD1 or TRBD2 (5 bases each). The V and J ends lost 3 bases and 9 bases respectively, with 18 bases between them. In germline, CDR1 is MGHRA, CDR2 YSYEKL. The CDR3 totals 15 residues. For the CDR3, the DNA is TGCGCCAGCAGCCATCATGGGGACCCAGTCAGTGAGCAGTTCTTC. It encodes CASSHHGDPVSEQFF.

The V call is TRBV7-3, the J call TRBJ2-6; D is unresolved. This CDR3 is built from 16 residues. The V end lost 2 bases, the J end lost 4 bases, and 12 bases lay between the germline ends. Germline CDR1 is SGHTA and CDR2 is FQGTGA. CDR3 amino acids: CASSLSRTFGANVLTF. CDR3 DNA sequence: TGTGCCAGCAGCTTATCACGGACCTTCGGGGCCAACGTCCTGACTTTC.